The following is a TCR beta chain sequence with its context. The antigen this receptor binds is unknown. Base qualities are not provided; no much larger clone lies one nucleotide away. The treatment or condition label, read with the paper, signifies: some 20 received Ad26.COV2.S at low or high dose, single or two shots; about 5 received placebo; per-sample allocation not given. For vaccine and placebo recipients, repertoires were sequenced using samples collected on day 63 after the first injection. In Cohort 1b, roughly 25 adults aged 18-55 years were enrolled at a single site in Boston, USA, between 29 July and 7 August 2020. As a vaccine, Ad26.COV2.S was a replication-incompetent adenovirus type 26 vector that expressed a prefusion-stabilized SARS-CoV-2 spike protein derived from the original Wuhan strain. Clipping removes 6 bases from V and 6 bases from J, with 7 as the unmatched junction base count. CDR1 and CDR2 were assigned from the germline V gene as KGHDR and SFDVKD. The CDR3 contains 15 residues, cysteine and phenylalanine counted. Only the CDR3 part of the read is kept: 45 bases, read in frame from the first base.

This record belongs to a study of Ad26.COV2.S vaccination and SARS-CoV-2 variants (TCRdb year 2021). Study-level background: Donors in the vaccine arm were drawn from COV1001, a multicentre, randomized, double-blind, placebo-controlled phase I-IIa trial testing Ad26.COV2.S in healthy adults. Ad26.COV2.S was given intramuscularly at 5x10^10 or 1x10^11 viral particles, as a single shot or as two shots 56 days apart. The TCR-sequenced set comprised around 32 samples: some 20 Ad26.COV2.S vaccine recipients, 5 placebo recipients and 8 SARS-CoV-2 convalescent individuals. Throughout the experiments and outcome assessment, investigators stayed blinded to trial group allocation. Participants in the trial were split at random into five groups of five each, receiving low-dose or high-dose Ad26.COV2.S once or twice, or else placebo on both occasions. TCRbeta repertoire sequencing served as the tool for gauging how specific and how broad the SARS-CoV-2-reactive T cell receptors were following Ad26.COV2.S vaccination.

General findings and caveats noted by the study authors: Substantial breadth of spike-specific CD8+ and CD4+ T cell responses was reported after vaccination. According to the authors, total T cell responses may have been underestimated by the TCR breadth and depth analyses. Ad26.COV2.S recipients had higher spike-specific TCR breadth than placebo recipients (P = 0.0014). The study lacked the statistical power to compare responses across vaccine doses or regimens. Vaccine and placebo recipients had similar non-spike TCR breadth, a finding consistent with the vaccine containing only spike.

The immunoSEQ Assay was the method used to sequence TCRbeta CDR3 regions. After extraction, genomic DNA underwent amplification by bias-controlled multiplex PCR, followed by high-throughput sequencing. Per the source publication's procedure: To quantify the absolute abundance of every unique TCRbeta CDR3 region, sequences were collapsed and filtered. T cell fraction was estimated by normalizing TCRbeta template counts to usable DNA, with usable DNA measured through amplification of reference genes found in all nucleated cells. Repertoire TCRs were annotated as SARS-CoV-2-specific when V gene, CDR3 amino acid sequence and J gene were exactly matched to a known reactive TCR set. MIRA supplied the reference SARS-CoV-2 TCR set, which was filtered for enrichment in COVID-19-positive ImmuneCODE repertoires so that public or cross-reactive TCRs were removed. Using the MIRA antigens, annotated TCRs were further analysed by specific ORF or by position within an ORF. Breadth was defined as annotated unique rearrangements over total unique productive rearrangements; depth was the summed frequency of those rearrangements. TCR breadth was compared between groups using two-sided Wilcoxon rank-sum tests. TCRdb carries this immuneACCESS record with in-frame sequences only. Its versions omit some clonotypes, under half of them owing to an unresolved V gene in the studies checked, with the rest unexplained. The D gene and trimming were derived from the DNA, and the V and J assignments and clone size from that table. The sample table shows 200,000 to 250,000 clones, and roughly 90% are seen once. The top ten clones comprise roughly a tenth of the sample.

The material sequenced was peripheral blood, taken in a trial of Ad26.COV2.S vaccine versus placebo. This sequence uses TRBV24-1 and TRBJ2-1; TRBD2 fits 10 bases in the junction. The sequence came from a person between 18 and 60 years old who received the Ad26.COV2.S COVID-19 vaccine or a placebo. The nucleotides are TGTGCCACCAGTAGGCCTAGCGGGGGAATCAATGAGCAGTTCTTC. Its coded protein is CATSRPSGGINEQFF.